Listed here are 18 T cell receptor beta chains from one sample, sequenced in a study of blood T cell repertoires in COVID-19. Only in-frame clones appear in the TCRdb table, and some are missing; sequencing was by immunoSEQ multiplex PCR. This table holds over 65,000 clones, approximately 78% found once. The specimen was peripheral blood. The source of these receptors is a human donor in a cohort sampled during active COVID-19.

This clone was seen a few times. The chain employs TRBV24-1 and TRBJ2-2; TRBD1 matches 8 bases. Unmatched junction bases numbered 2, after V lost 9 bases and J lost 0 bases. The CDR3 consists of 14 residues. Per the germline V gene, CDR1 is KGHDR and CDR2 is SFDVKD. Here the CDR3 DNA reads TGTGCCACCTCGGGACAGGCGAACACCGGGGAGCTGTTTTTT. Its translation: CATSGQANTGELFF.

The chain combines TRBV7-2 with TRBJ2-2, with 9 nucleotides matching TRBD2. The junction had 5 bases not matched to a gene; V was cut back by 5 bases and J by 1 base. Germline V gene data show CDR1 as SGHTA and CDR2 as FQGNSA. The CDR3 consists of 16 residues. The CDR3 bases are TGTGCCAGCAGCACGAAAGCGGGAGGGAACACCGGGGAGCTGTTTTTT. Amino acid sequence: CASSTKAGGNTGELFF.

This clone was recorded a few times. The chain carries TRBV4-1 and TRBJ2-3, with a weak D call TRBD2 (6 bases). This CDR3 contains 17 residues. Looked up from germline, CDR1 is MGHRA and CDR2 is YSYEKL. Trimming stripped 3 bases from V and 0 bases from J, with 16 bases between. The CDR3 here is CASSHATGGLSTDTQYF. CDR3 coding DNA: TGCGCCAGCAGCCATGCTACAGGAGGGCTTAGCACAGATACGCAGTATTTT.

This sequence joins TRBV12-3 or TRBV12-4 and TRBJ1-5; tentatively, D is TRBD1 (5 bases). The CDR3 contains 13 residues. The germline V and J ends were trimmed by 3 bases and 3 bases, with 6 bases remaining between them. The CDR3 region is CASSLTDNQPQHF. CDR3 DNA: TGTGCCAGCAGTTTGACAGACAATCAGCCCCAGCATTTT.

V and J are TRBV28 and TRBJ2-7; D unresolved. V was trimmed by 3 bases and J by 2 bases, leaving 11 bases between them. This CDR3 contains 14 residues. CDR1 and CDR2 from the germline V gene are MDHEN and SYDVKM. The CDR3, as DNA: TGTGCCAGCAGTTTCGGAGTTATCGCCTACGAGCAGTACTTC. It encodes CASSFGVIAYEQYF.

The CDR3 DNA reads TGTGCCAGCAGAGATCGGGGACAAGTTAATGAAAAACTGTTTTTT. It codes for CASRDRGQVNEKLFF. V is TRBV19 and J is TRBJ1-4; tentatively, D is TRBD1 (6 bases). Trimming removed 9 bases at V and 4 bases at J, with 18 bases between. CDR3 length: 15 residues. Germline V CDR1 and CDR2: LNHDA, SQIVND (reference sequence).

The chain carries TRBV15 and TRBJ2-1; 10 positions agree with TRBD1. J lost 9 bases, V lost 6 bases, and 11 bases had no gene match. From germline, CDR1 is LNHNV and CDR2 YYDKDF (reference sequence). The CDR3 has 15 amino acids. This CDR3 reads CATRAGTGVDGEQFF. As DNA, the CDR3 is TGTGCCACCAGGGCCGGGACAGGGGTTGATGGTGAGCAGTTCTTC.

The chain uses TRBV15 and TRBJ2-7; 14 bases fit TRBD2. Losses at the gene ends were 5 bases for V and 10 bases for J; bases not matched to a gene: 7. Germline V gene data show CDR1 as LNHNV and CDR2 as YYDKDF (reference sequence). The CDR3 sequence is 14 residues long. The CDR3 nucleotides are TGTGCCACCAGCGGTGGGACTAGCGGGAGTATCCAGTACTTC. As protein: CATSGGTSGSIQYF.

The J gene is TRBJ2-2, the V gene TRBV11-3, with 8 bases fitting TRBD1. V lost 5 bases to trimming and J lost 4 bases; unmatched junction nucleotides: 12. Per germline, CDR1 SGHNT and CDR2 YENEEA. The CDR3 extends over 17 amino acids. The CDR3 region is CASSKYPGGKGTGELFF. In nucleotides, the CDR3 is TGTGCCAGCAGCAAGTACCCAGGGGGCAAGGGCACCGGGGAGCTGTTTTTT.

This chain uses TRBV9 with TRBJ2-7, with 9 bases matching TRBD1. Germline V lookup: CDR1 SGDLS, CDR2 YYNGEE. The V gene end was trimmed by 4 bases and the J gene end by 4 bases; junction bases not matched to a gene: 6. CDR3 length equals 14 residues. CDR3: CASSTTGGQYEQYF. The CDR3 DNA reads as TGTGCCAGCAGCACTACAGGGGGCCAGTACGAGCAGTACTTC.

The J gene is TRBJ1-1, the V gene TRBV28; a possible D gene is TRBD1 (6 bases). The CDR3 extends over 11 amino acids. V was pared by 6 bases and J by 6 bases, with 8 bases between. From germline, CDR1 is MDHEN and CDR2 SYDVKM. The DNA of the CDR3 is TGTGCCAGCAGCCGACAGGCTGAAGCTTTCTTT. Encoded protein: CASSRQAEAFF. Using reference TRBV28 and TRBJ1-1 for the parts outside the CDR3, the full variable domain is DVKVTQSSRYLVKRTGEKVFLECVQDMDHENMFWYRQDPGLGLRLIYFSYDVKMKEKGDIPEGYSVSREKKERFSLILESASTNQTSMYLCASSRQAEAFFGQGTRLTVV.

This clone was counted once. The chain has TRBV4-1 and TRBJ1-2; TRBD1 might be the D (6 bases). The germline V gene has CDR1 MGHRA and CDR2 YSYEKL. V was clipped by 0 bases and J by 6 bases, with 14 bases between them. The CDR3 runs to 15 residues. The CDR3 region is CASSQDQARGDGYTF. CDR3 in DNA: TGCGCCAGCAGCCAAGATCAGGCCAGGGGCGATGGCTACACCTTC.

The chain has TRBV4-2 and TRBJ2-7; D unclear. This CDR3 is 14 amino acids long. Germline V lookup: CDR1 LGHNA, CDR2 YNFKEQ. Trimming left V 1 base short and J 5 bases short, with 12 bases between. The CDR3 sequence: CASSQVTFQDEQYF. DNA for the CDR3: TGTGCCAGCAGCCAAGTGACCTTTCAGGACGAGCAGTACTTC.

The CDR3 nucleotides read TGTGCTAGTGGTTTCAACCCGGGGGGGACATCTACCTACGAGCAGTACTTC. The encoded protein is CASGFNPGGTSTYEQYF. The chain links TRBV12-5 to TRBJ2-7; 8 bases map to TRBD2. The CDR3 sequence is 17 residues long. CDR1 LGHNT and CDR2 FRNRAP come from the germline V gene. Unmatched junction bases numbered 12, after V lost 3 bases and J lost 2 bases.

The chain uses TRBV7-9 and TRBJ2-3; 7 positions agree with TRBD2. Germline-derived CDR1 and CDR2 are SEHNR and FQNEAQ (reference sequence). V lost 4 bases and J lost 3; bases outside the gene matches: 13. CDR3 length: 17 residues. The CDR3 sequence is CASSSLLAGEHTDTQYF. CDR3 sequence (DNA): TGTGCCAGCAGCTCCCTTTTAGCGGGCGAGCATACAGATACGCAGTATTTT.

This clone has more than one count but fewer than ten. The rearrangement uses TRBV5-6 and TRBJ2-1; TRBD2 agrees at 7 bases. The CDR3 has 18 amino acids. V lost 1 base to trimming and J lost 10 bases; unmatched junction nucleotides: 20. Germline-derived CDR1 and CDR2 are SGHDT and YYEEEE. CDR3 DNA: TGTGCCAGCAGCTTGCGGGCGACGGGAGGCCGATTAAAATTAGAGCAGTTCTTC. It translates to CASSLRATGGRLKLEQFF.

The V and J genes are TRBV9 and TRBJ1-5; a possible D gene is TRBD1 (5 bases). Trimming removed 3 bases at V and 4 bases at J, with 14 bases between. The CDR3 extends over 15 amino acids. The germline V gene has CDR1 SGDLS and CDR2 YYNGEE. The CDR3 DNA sequence: TGTGCCAGCAGCGAATCAGGGCTGGGAAATCAGCCCCAGCATTTT. Translating it yields CASSESGLGNQPQHF. The complete variable domain, with remaining parts taken from reference TRBV9 and TRBJ1-5, reads DSGVTQTPKHLITATGQRVTLRCSPRSGDLSVYWYQQSLDQGLQFLIQYYNGEERAKGNILERFSAQQFPDLHSELNLSSLELGDSALYFCASSESGLGNQPQHFGDGTRLSIL.

This clone was detected only a few times. The CDR3 nucleotides are TGTGCCACCAATAGCGGGAGCGAGGCCGGGGAGCTGTTTTTT. Its protein is CATNSGSEAGELFF. The chain has TRBV15 and TRBJ2-2; 9 bases agree with TRBD2. Trimming took 7 bases from V and 6 from J; bases not matched to a gene: 6. Germline assignment: CDR1 LNHNV and CDR2 YYDKDF (reference sequence). The CDR3 has 14 residues.